This TCR beta chain was found in a study of identical twins. CDR1 and CDR2 from the germline V gene are SGHVS and FQNEAQ. Trimming removed 5 bases from V and 1 base from J; junction bases left unmatched: 9. The CDR3 loop spans 17 amino acids. MiXCR was run by TCRdb on the 5' RACE reads, yielding one entry per CDR3 protein. The sample contains some 1,700,000 distinct CDR3 sequences, under 35% of which appear only once. Whole-study findings and limits: Because invariant MAIT and iNKT cells could be present, zero-insertion analyses could be partly confounded.

This clonotype was seen only a few times. Its antigen is still unknown. Sequenced material: cord blood. The TCR sequence derives from a newborn girl in good health. V and J are TRBV7-8 and TRBJ2-4; 9 positions agree with TRBD1. The chain's CDR3 is CASSPLGQGGAKNIQYF. The CDR3 DNA sequence: TGTGCCAGCAGCCCCTTGGGACAGGGAGGGGCCAAAAACATTCAGTACTTC.